A single sample is the source of the 6 T cell receptor beta chains below, sequenced in a study of cytomegalovirus exposure and HLA in healthy donors. PCR employed 60 Vbeta and 13 Jbeta primers. Data came from immunoSEQ multiplex PCR; TCRdb stores just in-frame clones and leaves some out. The table has about 93,000 clones, more than 55% seen once; the top ten hold roughly 5.5%. The sample consisted of PBMCs. These receptors came from a boy aged 5-17 years in good health and CMV-seropositive.

This clone was observed a few times. This chain links TRBV9 with TRBJ2-3; 9 bases match TRBD2. Germline V gene data show CDR1 as SGDLS and CDR2 as YYNGEE. The CDR3 is 14 amino acids. Trimming cost V 2 bases and J 6 bases; bases outside gene matches: 4. CDR3 DNA: TGTGCCAGCAGCGTGATAGCGGGAGACGATACGCAGTATTTT. The encoded protein is CASSVIAGDDTQYF.

In its sample, this clone was seen a few times. The V call is TRBV25-1, the J call TRBJ1-5, with 7 nucleotides matching TRBD1. Germline V gene sequence: CDR1 MGHDK, CDR2 SYGVNS. The CDR3 is made up of 16 amino acids. With 7 bases clipped from V and 4 bases from J, the junction kept 13 bases outside the gene matches. Here the CDR3 reads CASTPRGVRGNQPQHF. The CDR3 DNA reads as TGTGCCAGCACCCCCAGGGGGGTTCGAGGTAATCAGCCCCAGCATTTT.

The V call is TRBV5-1, the J call TRBJ2-5; 11 nucleotides align to TRBD2. After removal of 4 bases from V and 2 bases from J, the junction contained 1 base not matched to a gene. The CDR3 has 14 residues. Germline CDR1 is SGHRS and CDR2 is YFSETQ. In DNA form, the CDR3 reads TGCGCCAGCAGCGGGACTAGCGGACAAGAGACCCAGTACTTC. Translating it yields CASSGTSGQETQYF.

The genes are TRBV5-1 and TRBJ2-7; D might be TRBD1 (6 bases). The V end was cut by 1 base, the J end by 5 bases, with 7 bases between. CDR3 length equals 12 residues. Germline V gene lookup returns CDR1 SGHRS and CDR2 YFSETQ. CDR3 coding DNA: TGCGCCAGCAGCTTGCGGGACAACGAGCAGTACTTC. Translated, it gives CASSLRDNEQYF.

The chain carries TRBV30 and TRBJ2-2, with 11 positions matching TRBD2. This CDR3 has 16 residues. V trimming: 2 bases; J trimming: 6 bases; junction bases outside the gene matches: 8. CDR1 and CDR2 (germline): GTSNPN, SVGIG (reference sequence). The CDR3 loop reads CAWSRTSLAGAGELFF. CDR3 DNA sequence: TGTGCCTGGAGTCGTACGTCACTAGCGGGGGCCGGGGAGCTGTTTTTT.

This chain joins TRBV18 and TRBJ2-1, with 7 bases aligning to TRBD1. CDR3 length: 15 amino acids. V lost 4 bases, J lost 0 bases, and 3 bases stayed unmatched. Germline loops: CDR1 KGHSH, CDR2 LQKENI. As DNA, the CDR3 is TGTGCCAGCTCACTTGGGACAGCCTCCTACAATGAGCAGTTCTTC. Encoded protein: CASSLGTASYNEQFF.